This TCR beta chain was recovered during a study of Ad26.COV2.S vaccination and SARS-CoV-2 variants. Only in-frame clones appear in the TCRdb table, and some are missing; sequencing was by immunoSEQ multiplex PCR. Of hundreds of thousands of clones in the sample, about nine tenths were seen once. The CDR3 extends over 14 amino acids. Germline V gene data show CDR1 as SGHTA and CDR2 as FQGNSA. V was pared by 5 bases and J by 11 bases, with 12 bases of the junction left unmatched. Specified treatment: roughly 19 received Ad26.COV2.S at low or high dose, single or two shots; 5 received placebo; per-sample allocation not given. Following the first vaccine or placebo injection, samples were taken on day 63.

The source of this sequence is a person aged 18-60 years who received the Ad26.COV2.S COVID-19 vaccine or a placebo. This chain uses TRBV7-2 with TRBJ2-3; 8 bases are a match to TRBD2. The input for sequencing was peripheral blood, taken in a trial of Ad26.COV2.S vaccine versus placebo. CDR3 in DNA: TGTGCCAGCAGCGTACTAGCGGAACGAGGGGGGCAGTATTTT. Translated: CASSVLAERGGQYF.